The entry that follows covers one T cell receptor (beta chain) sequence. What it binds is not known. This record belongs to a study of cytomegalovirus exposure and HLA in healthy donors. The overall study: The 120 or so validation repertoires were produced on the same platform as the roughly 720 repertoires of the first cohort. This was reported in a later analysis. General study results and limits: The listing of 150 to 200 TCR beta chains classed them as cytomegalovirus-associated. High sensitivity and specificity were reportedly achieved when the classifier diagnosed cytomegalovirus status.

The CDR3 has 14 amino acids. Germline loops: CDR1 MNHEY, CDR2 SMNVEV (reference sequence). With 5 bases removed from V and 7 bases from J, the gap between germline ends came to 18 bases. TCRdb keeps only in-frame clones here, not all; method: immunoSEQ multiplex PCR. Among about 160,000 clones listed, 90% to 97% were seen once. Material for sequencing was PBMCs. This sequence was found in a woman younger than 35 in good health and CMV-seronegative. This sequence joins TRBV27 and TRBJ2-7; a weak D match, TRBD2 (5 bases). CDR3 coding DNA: TGTGCCAGCAGTCTAGAAACCAGGACTGGTGAGCAGTACTTC. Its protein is CASSLETRTGEQYF.